What follows describes a single T cell receptor (beta chain). Its antigen is unknown. This record belongs to a study of cytomegalovirus exposure and HLA in healthy donors. Study overall: Earlier results showed some 120 million unique TCR beta sequences derived from roughly 200 million T cells.

PCR was performed using 60 Vbeta and 13 Jbeta primers. TCRdb's table, derived via immunoSEQ multiplex PCR, lists solely in-frame clones and lacks some. The table has 210,000 or so clones, around 87% seen once. The CDR3 has 14 residues. The J segment lost 7 bases and the V segment lost 8 bases, leaving 8 bases of the junction unmatched. Germline CDR1 MDHEN, CDR2 SYDVKM. Whole-study findings and limits: Some segments of the V type, notably TRBV6-2 and TRBV6-3, were excluded as indistinguishable. One variant, a missense change in DCLRE1C, was linked in a later analysis to TCR beta V- and J-gene trimming. The study had only CMV serostatus as immune exposure information.

V is TRBV28 and J is TRBJ2-1, with 10 bases matching TRBD1. The specimen sequenced was PBMCs. This TCR was sampled from a man between 25 and 39 years old in good health and CMV-seronegative. CDR3 nucleotides: TGTGCCAGCGCCCGGGGACAGGGGAAGAATGAGCAGTTCTTC. It specifies CASARGQGKNEQFF.